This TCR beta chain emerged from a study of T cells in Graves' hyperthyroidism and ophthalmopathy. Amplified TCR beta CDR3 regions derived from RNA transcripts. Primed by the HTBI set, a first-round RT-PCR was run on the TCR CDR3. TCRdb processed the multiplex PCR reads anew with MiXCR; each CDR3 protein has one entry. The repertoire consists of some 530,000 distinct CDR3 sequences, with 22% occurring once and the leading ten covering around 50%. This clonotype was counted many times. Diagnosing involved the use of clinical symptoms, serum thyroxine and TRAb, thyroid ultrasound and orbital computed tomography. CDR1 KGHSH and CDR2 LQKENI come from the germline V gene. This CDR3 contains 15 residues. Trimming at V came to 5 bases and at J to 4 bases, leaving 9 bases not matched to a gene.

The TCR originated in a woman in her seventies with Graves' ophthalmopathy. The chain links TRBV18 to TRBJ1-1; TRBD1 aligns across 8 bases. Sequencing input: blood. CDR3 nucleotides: TGTGCCAGCTCATCCTCGACAGGGGATACCACTGAAGCTTTCTTT. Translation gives CASSSSTGDTTEAFF.